The rows below give T cell receptor beta chains drawn from one sample of a study of blood T cell repertoires in COVID-19. Profiled with immunoSEQ multiplex PCR; TCRdb holds only in-frame clones, not every one. The table records roughly 200,000 clones, around 87% of them present only once. Sequenced material: PBMCs or T cells enriched from blood (not recorded which). The origin of the receptors is a woman in her thirties or forties in a cohort exposed to, infected with or recovered from COVID-19 (not recorded which). CDR3s include the opening cysteine and the closing phenylalanine or tryptophan.

TRBJ2-1 TRBV6-5 CASTPSGAAYNEQFF
TRBJ1-5 TRBV4-1 CASSRGQGVNKPQHF
TRBJ2-2 TRBV9 CASSSRTGMNTGELFF
TRBJ1-2 TRBV25-1 CATLYSYGYTF
TRBJ1-4 TRBV2 CASSPGTGRNEKLFF
TRBJ2-3 TRBV3-1/TRBV3-2 CASSHGSSGGSDTQYF
TRBJ1-3 TRBV25-1 CASSEFSRQGAGNTIYF
TRBJ2-1 TRBV7-2 CASSLYLAASSYNEQFF
TRBJ1-1 TRBV5-4 CASSLDGRGTEAFF
TRBJ2-5 TRBV3-1/TRBV3-2 CASSQGVGRGFETQYF
TRBJ1-1 TRBV5-1 CASSLSTGANTEAFF
TRBJ2-4 TRBV28 CASSPPTGARTILAKNIQYF
TRBJ2-3 TRBV5-1 CASSSDSRTDTQYF
TRBJ2-2 TRBV7-9 CASSLTVGGRTGELFF
TRBJ2-1 TRBV9 CASSVEASGRAMEGEQFF
TRBJ1-4 TRBV11-2 CASSLGQGVGFGEKLFF